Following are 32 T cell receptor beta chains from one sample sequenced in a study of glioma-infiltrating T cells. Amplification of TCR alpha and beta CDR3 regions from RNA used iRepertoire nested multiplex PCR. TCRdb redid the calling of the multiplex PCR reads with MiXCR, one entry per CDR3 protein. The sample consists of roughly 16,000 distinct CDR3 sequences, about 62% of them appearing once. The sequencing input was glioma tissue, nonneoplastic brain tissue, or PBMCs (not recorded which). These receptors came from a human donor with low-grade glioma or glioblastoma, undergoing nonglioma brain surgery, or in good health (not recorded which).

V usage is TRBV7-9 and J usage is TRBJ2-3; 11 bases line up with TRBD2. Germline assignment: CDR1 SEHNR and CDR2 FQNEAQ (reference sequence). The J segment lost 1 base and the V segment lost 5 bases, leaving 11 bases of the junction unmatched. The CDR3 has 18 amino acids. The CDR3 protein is CASSTGTSGRTGTDTQYF. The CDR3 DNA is TGTGCCAGCAGCACCGGGACTAGCGGCCGTACCGGCACAGATACGCAGTATTTT.

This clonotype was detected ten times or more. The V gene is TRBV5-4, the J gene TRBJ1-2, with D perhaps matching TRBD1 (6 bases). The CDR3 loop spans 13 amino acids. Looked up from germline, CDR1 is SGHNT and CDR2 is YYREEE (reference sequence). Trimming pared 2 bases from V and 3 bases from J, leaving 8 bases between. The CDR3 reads CASSLGGDYGYTF. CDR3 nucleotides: TGTGCCAGCAGCTTAGGGGGTGACTATGGCTACACCTTC.

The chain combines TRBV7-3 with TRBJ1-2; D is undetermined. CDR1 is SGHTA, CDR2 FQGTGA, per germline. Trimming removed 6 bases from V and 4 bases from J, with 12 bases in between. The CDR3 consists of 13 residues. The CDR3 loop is CASSSNGVYGYTF. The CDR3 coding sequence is TGTGCCAGCAGTTCTAATGGGGTCTATGGCTACACCTTC.

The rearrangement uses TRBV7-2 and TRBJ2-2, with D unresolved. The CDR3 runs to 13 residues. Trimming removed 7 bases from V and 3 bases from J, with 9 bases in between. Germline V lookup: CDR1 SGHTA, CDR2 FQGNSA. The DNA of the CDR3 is TGTGCCAGCATTCGTAGGTACACCGGGGAGCTGTTTTTT. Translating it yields CASIRRYTGELFF. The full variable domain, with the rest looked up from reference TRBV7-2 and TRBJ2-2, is GAGVSQSPSNKVTEKGKDVELRCDPISGHTALYWYRQSLGQGLEFLIYFQGNSAPDKSGLPSDRFSAERTGGSVSTLTIQRTQQEDSAVYLCASIRRYTGELFFGEGSRLTVL.

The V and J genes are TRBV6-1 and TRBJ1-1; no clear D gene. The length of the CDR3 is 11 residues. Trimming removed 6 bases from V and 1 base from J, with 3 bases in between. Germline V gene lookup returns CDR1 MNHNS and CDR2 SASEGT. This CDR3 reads CASRQNTEAFF. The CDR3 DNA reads TGTGCCAGCAGACAGAACACTGAAGCTTTCTTT.

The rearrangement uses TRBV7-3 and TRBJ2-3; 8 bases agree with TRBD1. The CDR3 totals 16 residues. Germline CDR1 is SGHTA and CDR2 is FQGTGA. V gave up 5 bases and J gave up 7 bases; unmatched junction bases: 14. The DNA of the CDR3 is TGTGCCAGCAGCGGGACGGACAGGGAAGTTGGGTATACGCAGTATTTT. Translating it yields CASSGTDREVGYTQYF.

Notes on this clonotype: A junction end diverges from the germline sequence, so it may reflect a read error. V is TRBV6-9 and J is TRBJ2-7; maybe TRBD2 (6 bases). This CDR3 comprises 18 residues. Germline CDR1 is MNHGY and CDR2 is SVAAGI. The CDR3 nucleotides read TGTGCCAGCAGTTACTCGAATCGGTTGCTAGCGCCCAACTACAAGCAGTACTTC. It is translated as CASSYSNRLLAPNYKQYF.

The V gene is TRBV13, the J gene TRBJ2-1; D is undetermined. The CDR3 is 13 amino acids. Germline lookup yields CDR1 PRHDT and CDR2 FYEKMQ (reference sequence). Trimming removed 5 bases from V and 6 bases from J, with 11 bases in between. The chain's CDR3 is CASSAVPVNEQFF. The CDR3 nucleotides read TGTGCCAGCAGCGCCGTTCCAGTCAATGAGCAGTTCTTC.

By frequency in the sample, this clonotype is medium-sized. CDR3 coding DNA: TGTGCCAGCAGCTTAAGTCGAAAGACCCAGTACTTC. This codes for CASSLSRKTQYF. This rearrangement joins TRBV7-2 to TRBJ2-5; D not certain. The germline V and J ends were trimmed by 2 bases and 6 bases, with 7 bases remaining between them. Germline-derived CDR1 and CDR2 are SGHTA and FQGNSA. There are 12 residues in the CDR3.

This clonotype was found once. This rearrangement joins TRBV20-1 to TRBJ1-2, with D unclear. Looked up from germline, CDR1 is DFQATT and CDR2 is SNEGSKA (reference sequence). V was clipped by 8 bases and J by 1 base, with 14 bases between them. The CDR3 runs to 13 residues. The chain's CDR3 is CSTDGPFNYGYTF. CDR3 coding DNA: TGCAGTACCGACGGGCCTTTTAACTATGGCTACACCTTC.

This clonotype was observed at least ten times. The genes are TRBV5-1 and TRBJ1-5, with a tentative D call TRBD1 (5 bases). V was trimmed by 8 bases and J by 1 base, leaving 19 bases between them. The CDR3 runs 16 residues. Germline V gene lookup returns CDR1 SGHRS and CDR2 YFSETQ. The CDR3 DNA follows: TGCGCCAGGCCGGGACTCCTGGGCGAAAGCAATCAGCCCCAGCATTTT. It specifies CARPGLLGESNQPQHF.

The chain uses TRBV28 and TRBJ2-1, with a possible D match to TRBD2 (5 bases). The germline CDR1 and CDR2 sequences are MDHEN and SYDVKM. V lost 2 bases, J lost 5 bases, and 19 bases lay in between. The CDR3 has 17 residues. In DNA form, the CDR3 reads TGTGCCAGCAGTTTAAATCCCCGGCGGGTGCCAAACAATGAGCAGTTCTTC. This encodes CASSLNPRRVPNNEQFF. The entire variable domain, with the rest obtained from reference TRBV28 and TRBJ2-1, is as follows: DVKVTQSSRYLVKRTGEKVFLECVQDMDHENMFWYRQDPGLGLRLIYFSYDVKMKEKGDIPEGYSVSREKKERFSLILESASTNQTSMYLCASSLNPRRVPNNEQFFGPGTRLTVL.

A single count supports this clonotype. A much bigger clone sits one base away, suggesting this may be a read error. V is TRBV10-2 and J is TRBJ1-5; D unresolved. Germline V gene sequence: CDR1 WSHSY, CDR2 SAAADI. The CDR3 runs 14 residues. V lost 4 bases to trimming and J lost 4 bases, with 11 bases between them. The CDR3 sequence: CASSATLMNQPQHF. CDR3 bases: TGCGCCAGCAGTGCCACACTTATGAATCAGCCCCAGCATTTT.

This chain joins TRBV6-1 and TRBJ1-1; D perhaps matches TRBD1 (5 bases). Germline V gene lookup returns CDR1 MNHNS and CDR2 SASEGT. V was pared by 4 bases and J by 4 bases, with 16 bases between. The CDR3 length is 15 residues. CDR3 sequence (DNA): TGTGCCAGCAGTGTACCGGGGCCCGGCGTCACTGAAGCTTTCTTT. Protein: CASSVPGPGVTEAFF.

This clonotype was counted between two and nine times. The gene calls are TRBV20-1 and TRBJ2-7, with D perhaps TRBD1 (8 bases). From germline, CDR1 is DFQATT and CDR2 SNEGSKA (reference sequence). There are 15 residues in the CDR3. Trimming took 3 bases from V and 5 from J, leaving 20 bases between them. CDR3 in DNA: TGCAGTGCTAGTGACCGCTACAGGGGGGGCAACGAGCAGTACTTC. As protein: CSASDRYRGGNEQYF.

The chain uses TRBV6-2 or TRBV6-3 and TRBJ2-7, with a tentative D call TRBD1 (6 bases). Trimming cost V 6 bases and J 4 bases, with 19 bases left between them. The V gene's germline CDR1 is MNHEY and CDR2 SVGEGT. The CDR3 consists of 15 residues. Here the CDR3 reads CASRRNRDTSYEQYF. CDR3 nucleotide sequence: TGTGCCAGCAGGCGGAACCGGGACACTAGTTACGAGCAGTACTTC.

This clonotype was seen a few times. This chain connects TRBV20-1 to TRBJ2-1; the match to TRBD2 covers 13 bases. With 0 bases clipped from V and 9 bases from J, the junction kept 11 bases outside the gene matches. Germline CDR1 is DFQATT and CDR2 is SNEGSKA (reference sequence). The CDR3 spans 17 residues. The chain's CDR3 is CSARDSPTSGRRSEQFF. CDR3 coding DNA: TGCAGTGCTAGAGATTCCCCGACTAGCGGGAGGCGCAGTGAGCAGTTCTTC.

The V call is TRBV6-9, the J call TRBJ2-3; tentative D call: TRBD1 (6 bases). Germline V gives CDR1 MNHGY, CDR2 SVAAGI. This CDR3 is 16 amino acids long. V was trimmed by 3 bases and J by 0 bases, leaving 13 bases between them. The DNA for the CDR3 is TGTGCCAGCAGTTACAACATAGGACAGAGCACAGATACGCAGTATTTT. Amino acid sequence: CASSYNIGQSTDTQYF.

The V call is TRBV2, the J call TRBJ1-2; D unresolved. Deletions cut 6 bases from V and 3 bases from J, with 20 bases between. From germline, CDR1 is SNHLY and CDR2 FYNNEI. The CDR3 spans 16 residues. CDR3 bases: TGTGCCAGCAGCGATTTGGCGGTGGGCGACTACTATGGCTACACCTTC. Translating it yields CASSDLAVGDYYGYTF. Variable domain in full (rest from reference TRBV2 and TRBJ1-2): EPEVTQTPSHQVTQMGQEVILRCVPISNHLYFYWYRQILGQKVEFLVSFYNNEISEKSEIFDDQFSVERPDGSNFTLKIRSTKLEDSAMYFCASSDLAVGDYYGYTFGSGTRLTVV.

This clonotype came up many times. CDR3 protein: CASSLGQGWAGELFF. Written as DNA, the CDR3 is TGTGCCAGCAGCCTCGGACAGGGCTGGGCCGGGGAGCTGTTTTTT. The chain combines TRBV7-3 with TRBJ2-2, with 8 bases matching TRBD1. Germline CDR1 and CDR2: SGHTA and FQGTGA. This CDR3 has 15 amino acids. The V and J ends lost 5 bases and 6 bases, in that order; junction bases with no gene match: 8.

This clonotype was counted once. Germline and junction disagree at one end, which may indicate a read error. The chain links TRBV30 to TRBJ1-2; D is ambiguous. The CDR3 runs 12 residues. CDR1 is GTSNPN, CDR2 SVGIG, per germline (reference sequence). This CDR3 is CAWSPGGYCYTF. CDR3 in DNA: TGTGCCTGGAGTCCCGGCGGCTATTGCTACACCTTC.

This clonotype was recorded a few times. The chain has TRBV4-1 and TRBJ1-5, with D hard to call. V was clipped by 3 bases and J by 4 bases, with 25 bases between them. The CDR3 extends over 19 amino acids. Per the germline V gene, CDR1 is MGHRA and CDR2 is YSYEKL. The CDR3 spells CASSQRTEALYGTNQPQHF. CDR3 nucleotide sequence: TGCGCCAGCAGCCAGCGGACGGAGGCTCTCTATGGTACAAATCAGCCCCAGCATTTT.

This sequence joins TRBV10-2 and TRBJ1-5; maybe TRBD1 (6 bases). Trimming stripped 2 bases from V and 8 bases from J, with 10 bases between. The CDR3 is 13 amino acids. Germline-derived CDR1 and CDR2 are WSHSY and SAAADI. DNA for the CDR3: TGCGCCAGCAGTGAGCCTCCAGGGGAGCCCCAGCATTTT. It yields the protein CASSEPPGEPQHF.

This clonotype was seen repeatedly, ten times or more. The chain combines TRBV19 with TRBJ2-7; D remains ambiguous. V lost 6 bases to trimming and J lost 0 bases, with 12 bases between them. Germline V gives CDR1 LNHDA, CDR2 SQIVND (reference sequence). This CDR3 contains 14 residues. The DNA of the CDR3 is TGTGCCAGTAGCCGCTCGATCAACTCCTACGAGCAGTACTTC. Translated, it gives CASSRSINSYEQYF.

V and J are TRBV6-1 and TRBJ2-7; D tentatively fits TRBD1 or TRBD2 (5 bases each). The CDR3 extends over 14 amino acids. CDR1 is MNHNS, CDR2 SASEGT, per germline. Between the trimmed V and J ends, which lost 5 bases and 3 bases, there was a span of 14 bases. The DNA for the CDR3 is TGTGCCAGCAGTTGGGACGGAAGAGGCTACGAGCAGTACTTC. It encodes CASSWDGRGYEQYF.

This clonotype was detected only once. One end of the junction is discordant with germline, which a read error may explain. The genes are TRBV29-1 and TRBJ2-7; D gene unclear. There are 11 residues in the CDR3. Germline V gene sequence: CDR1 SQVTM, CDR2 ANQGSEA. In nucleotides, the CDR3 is TGCAGCGTTCAAGAATCCTACGAGCAGTACTTC. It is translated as CSVQESYEQYF.

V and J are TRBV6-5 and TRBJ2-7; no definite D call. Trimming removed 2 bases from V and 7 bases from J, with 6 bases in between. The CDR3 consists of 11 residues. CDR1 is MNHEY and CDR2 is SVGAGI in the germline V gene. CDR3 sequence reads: CASSYVREQYF. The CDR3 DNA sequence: TGTGCCAGCAGTTACGTAAGAGAGCAGTACTTC.

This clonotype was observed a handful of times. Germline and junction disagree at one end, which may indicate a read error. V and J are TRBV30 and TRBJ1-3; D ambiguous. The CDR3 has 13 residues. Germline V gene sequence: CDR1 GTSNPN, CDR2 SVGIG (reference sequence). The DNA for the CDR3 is TGTGCCTGGGAAGTAGCCTCTGCAAACACCATATATTTT. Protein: CAWEVASANTIYF.

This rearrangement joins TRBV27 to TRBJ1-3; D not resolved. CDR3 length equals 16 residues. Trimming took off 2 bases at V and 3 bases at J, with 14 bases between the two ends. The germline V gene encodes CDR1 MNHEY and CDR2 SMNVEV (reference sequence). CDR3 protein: CASSLGPPGFGNTIYF. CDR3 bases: TGTGCCAGCAGTTTAGGTCCTCCGGGGTTTGGAAACACCATATATTTT.

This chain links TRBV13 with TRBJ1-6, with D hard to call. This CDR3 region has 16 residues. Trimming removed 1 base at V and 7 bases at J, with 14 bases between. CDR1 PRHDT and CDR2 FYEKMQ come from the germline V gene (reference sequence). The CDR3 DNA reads TGTGCCAGCAGCTTAGCCCAAGGGATGGGCAATTCACCCCTCCACTTT. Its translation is CASSLAQGMGNSPLHF. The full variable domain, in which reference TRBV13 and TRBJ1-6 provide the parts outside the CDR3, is AAGVIQSPRHLIKEKRETATLKCYPIPRHDTVYWYQQGPGQDPQFLISFYEKMQSDKGSIPDRFSAQQFSDYHSELNMSSLELGDSALYFCASSLAQGMGNSPLHFGNGTRLTVT.

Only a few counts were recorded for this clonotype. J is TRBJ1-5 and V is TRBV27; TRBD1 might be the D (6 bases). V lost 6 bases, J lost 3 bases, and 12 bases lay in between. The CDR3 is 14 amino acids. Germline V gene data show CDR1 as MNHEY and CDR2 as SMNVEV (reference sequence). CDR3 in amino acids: CASRVTGPNQPQHF. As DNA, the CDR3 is TGTGCCAGCAGAGTGACAGGCCCCAATCAGCCCCAGCATTTT.

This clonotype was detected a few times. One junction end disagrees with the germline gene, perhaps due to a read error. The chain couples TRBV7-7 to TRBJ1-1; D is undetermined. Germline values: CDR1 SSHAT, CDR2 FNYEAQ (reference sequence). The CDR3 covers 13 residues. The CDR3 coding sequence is TGTGCTAGCAGCGTCGGAAGGAACACTGAAGCTTTCTTT. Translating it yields CASSVGRNTEAFF. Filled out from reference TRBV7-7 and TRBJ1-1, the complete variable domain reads GAGVSQSPRYKVTKRGQDVTLRCDPISSHATLYWYQQALGQGPEFLTYFNYEAQPDKSGLPSDRFSAERPEGSISTLTIQRTEQRDSAMYRCASSVGRNTEAFFGQGTRLTVV.